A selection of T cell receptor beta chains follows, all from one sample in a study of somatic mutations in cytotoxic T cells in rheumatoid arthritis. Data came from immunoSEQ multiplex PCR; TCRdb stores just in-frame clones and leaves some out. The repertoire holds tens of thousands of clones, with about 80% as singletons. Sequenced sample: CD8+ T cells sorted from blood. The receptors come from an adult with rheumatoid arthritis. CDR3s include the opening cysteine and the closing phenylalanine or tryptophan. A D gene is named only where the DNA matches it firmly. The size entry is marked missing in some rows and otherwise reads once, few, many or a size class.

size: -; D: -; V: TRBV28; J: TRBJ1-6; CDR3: CASSAVPGSSYNSPLHF; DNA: TGTGCCAGCAGCGCCGTCCCAGGGAGCTCCTATAATTCACCCCTCCACTTT
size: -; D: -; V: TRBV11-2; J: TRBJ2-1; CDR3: CATRGVGAYNEQFF; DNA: TGTGCCACACGAGGGGTGGGCGCCTACAATGAGCAGTTCTTC
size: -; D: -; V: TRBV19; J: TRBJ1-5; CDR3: CASSYPPYQPQHF; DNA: TGTGCCAGTAGTTATCCCCCTTATCAGCCCCAGCATTTT
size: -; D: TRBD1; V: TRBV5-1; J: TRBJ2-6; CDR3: CASRPPTGAGANVLTF; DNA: TGCGCCAGCAGACCCCCCACAGGGGCCGGGGCCAACGTCCTGACTTTC
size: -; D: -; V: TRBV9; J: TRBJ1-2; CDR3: CASSVDPGDGYTF; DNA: TGTGCCAGCAGCGTGGACCCTGGGGATGGCTACACCTTC
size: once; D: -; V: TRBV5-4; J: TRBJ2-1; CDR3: CASGEGQEQFF; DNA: TGTGCCAGTGGTGAGGGCCAGGAGCAGTTCTTC
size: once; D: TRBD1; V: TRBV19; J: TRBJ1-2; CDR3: CASSPDRGARCTF; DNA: TGTGCCAGTAGCCCGGACAGGGGGGCTAGGTGCACCTTC
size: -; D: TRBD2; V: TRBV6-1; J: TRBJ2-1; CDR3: CASSELAGGYNEQFF; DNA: TGTGCCAGCAGTGAACTAGCGGGGGGGTACAATGAGCAGTTCTTC
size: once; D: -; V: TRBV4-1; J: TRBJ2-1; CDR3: CASSQDRMTNEQFF; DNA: TGCGCCAGCAGCCAAGATAGAATGACGAATGAGCAGTTCTTC
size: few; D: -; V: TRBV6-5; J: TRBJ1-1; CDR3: CASSSYGREAFF; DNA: TGTGCCAGCAGTTCGTACGGCAGGGAAGCTTTCTTT
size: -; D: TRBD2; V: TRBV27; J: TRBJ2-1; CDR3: CASSLYPPRTSGRMNEQFF; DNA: TGTGCCAGCAGTTTATACCCCCCCCGGACTAGCGGGAGAATGAACGAGCAGTTCTTC
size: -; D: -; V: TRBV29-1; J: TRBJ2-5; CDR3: CSAEGSGPPETQYF; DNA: TGCAGCGCTGAGGGATCGGGACCCCCAGAGACCCAGTACTTC
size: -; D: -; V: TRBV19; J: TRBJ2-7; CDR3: CASSETGGNREQYF; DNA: TGTGCCAGTAGTGAAACAGGCGGAAATCGCGAGCAGTACTTC
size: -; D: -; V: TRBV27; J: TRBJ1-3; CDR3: CASSLFGGSGNTIYF; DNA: TGTGCCAGCAGTTTATTCGGGGGTTCCGGAAACACCATATATTTT
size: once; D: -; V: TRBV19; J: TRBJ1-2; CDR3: CASMEAGSYGYTF; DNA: TGTGCCAGTATGGAGGCAGGGAGCTATGGCTACACCTTC
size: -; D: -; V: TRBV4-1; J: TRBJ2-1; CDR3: CASSQGHNEQFF; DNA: TGCGCCAGCAGCCAAGGACACAATGAGCAGTTCTTC
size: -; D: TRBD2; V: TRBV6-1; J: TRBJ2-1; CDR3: CASSEVGTSRYNEQFF; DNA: TGTGCCAGCAGTGAAGTCGGGACTAGCAGGTACAATGAGCAGTTCTTC
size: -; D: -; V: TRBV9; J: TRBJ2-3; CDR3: CASSVARAGRTDTQYF; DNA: TGTGCCAGCAGCGTAGCTCGAGCGGGCCGCACAGATACGCAGTATTTT
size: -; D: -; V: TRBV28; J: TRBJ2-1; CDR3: CASSSAGGNEQFF; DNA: TGTGCCAGCAGTTCCGCAGGGGGGAATGAGCAGTTCTTC
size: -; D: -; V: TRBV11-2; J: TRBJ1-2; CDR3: CASSLAPRSGGYTF; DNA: TGTGCCAGCAGCTTAGCGCCGCGAAGTGGTGGCTACACCTTC
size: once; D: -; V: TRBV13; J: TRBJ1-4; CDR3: CASSLGGSGHEKLFF; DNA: TGTGCCAGCAGCTTAGGGGGGTCAGGACACGAAAAACTGTTTTTT
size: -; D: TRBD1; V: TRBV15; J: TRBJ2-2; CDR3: CATGAGTGHTGELFF; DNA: TGTGCCACTGGGGCCGGGACAGGGCACACCGGGGAGCTGTTTTTT
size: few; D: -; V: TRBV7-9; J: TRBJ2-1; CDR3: CASSLTLGTYNEQFF; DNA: TGTGCCAGCAGCTTAACTCTAGGCACCTACAATGAGCAGTTCTTC
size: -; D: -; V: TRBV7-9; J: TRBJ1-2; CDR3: CASSFPVASGYTF; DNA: TGTGCCAGCAGCTTCCCAGTAGCGAGTGGCTACACCTTC
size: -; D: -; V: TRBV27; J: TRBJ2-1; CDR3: CASSLSYINEQFF; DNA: TGTGCCAGCAGTTTATCATATATCAATGAGCAGTTCTTC
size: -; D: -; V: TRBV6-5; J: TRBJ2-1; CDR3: CASKSLDSYNEQFF; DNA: TGTGCCAGCAAGTCCCTCGACTCCTACAATGAGCAGTTCTTC
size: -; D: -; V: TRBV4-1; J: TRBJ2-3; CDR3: CASSQATRGTDTQYF; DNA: TGCGCCAGCAGCCAAGCTACTAGGGGCACAGATACGCAGTATTTT
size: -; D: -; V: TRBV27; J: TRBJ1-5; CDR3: CASSPGGLGQPQHF; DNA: TGTGCCAGCAGTCCCGGGGGGTTGGGGCAGCCCCAGCATTTT
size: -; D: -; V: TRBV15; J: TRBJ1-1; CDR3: CATSRDRVGFEAFF; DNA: TGTGCCACCAGCAGAGATCGCGTCGGCTTTGAAGCTTTCTTT